One sample yielded the 11 T cell receptor beta chains listed below, sequenced in a study of human T cells and chemical hapten exposure. Time point in this sample: patch test 1, 2 weeks after DPC sensitization. Indicated treatment: therapeutic diphenylcyclopropenone sensitization with weekly scalp DPC. TCRdb ran MiXCR on the RACE reads and lists one entry per CDR3 protein. The sample lists 300,000 to 400,000 distinct CDR3 sequences, approximately 6.3% occurring once. The starting material was whole blood, obtained in connection with sensitization to the hapten diphenylcyclopropenone (DPC). The receptors here all came from a young woman with alopecia areata. Some clones in this sample may be carry-over from other donors' samples.

The sample holds a few counts of this clonotype. The chain is built from TRBV2 and TRBJ2-7; D gene unclear. The germline V and J ends were trimmed by 7 bases and 6 bases, with 16 bases remaining between them. Germline V gene sequence: CDR1 SNHLY, CDR2 FYNNEI. The CDR3 runs to 13 residues. The CDR3 is CASKRTAPLEQYF. CDR3 in DNA: TGTGCCAGCAAACGGACGGCCCCTCTCGAGCAGTACTTC.

The CDR3 DNA reads as TGCAGTGCTAGTCGGGACGGCCGTAATGAAAAACTGTTTTTT. Protein: CSASRDGRNEKLFF. This sequence joins TRBV20-1 and TRBJ1-4; tentatively, D is TRBD1 (5 bases). Trimming pared 3 bases from V and 4 bases from J, leaving 12 bases between. The CDR3 has 14 amino acids. CDR1 is DFQATT, CDR2 SNEGSKA, per germline (reference sequence).

A few counts support this clonotype. The V gene is TRBV10-3, the J gene TRBJ2-7, with 7 bases that match TRBD1. CDR1 is ENHRY, CDR2 SYGVKD, per germline. The CDR3 runs to 16 residues. The V segment lost 0 bases and the J segment 3 bases; nucleotides outside the gene matches: 8. DNA for the CDR3: TGTGCCATCAGTGAGTCGGCGACAGGGAACGGCTACGAGCAGTACTTC. This translates into CAISESATGNGYEQYF.

This clonotype was detected ten times or more. The J gene is TRBJ2-3, the V gene TRBV20-1; a possible D gene is TRBD2 (6 bases). Germline CDR1 reads DFQATT; CDR2 reads SNEGSKA (reference sequence). This CDR3 comprises 15 residues. Between the trimmed V and J ends, which lost 0 bases and 2 bases, there was a span of 12 bases. CDR3 residues: CSARDGRTYTDTQYF. DNA for the CDR3: TGCAGTGCTAGAGATGGGAGGACCTACACAGATACGCAGTATTTT.

The table lists this clonotype with a few counts. The chain uses TRBV25-1 and TRBJ2-7; D is tentatively TRBD1 or TRBD2 (5 bases each). The CDR3 contains 14 residues. Germline loops: CDR1 MGHDK, CDR2 SYGVNS. V was clipped by 4 bases and J by 1 base, with 11 bases between them. CDR3 sequence: CASSAPGASYEQYF. The CDR3 region has the DNA TGTGCCAGCAGTGCCCCCGGGGCATCCTACGAGCAGTACTTC.

This clonotype was seen many times. The rearrangement uses TRBV29-1 and TRBJ1-2, with 10 bases fitting TRBD1. Germline loops: CDR1 SQVTM, CDR2 ANQGSEA. Germline trimming cut 2 bases from V and 8 bases from J; bases unmatched to any gene: 11. The CDR3 has 15 residues. The CDR3 sequence: CSVEISGTGVGGYTF. The CDR3, as DNA: TGCAGCGTTGAAATATCCGGGACAGGGGTGGGCGGCTACACCTTC.

The rearrangement uses TRBV4-1 and TRBJ2-7, with 8 nucleotides matching TRBD1. The CDR3 has 15 residues. The V segment lost 2 bases and the J segment 7 bases; nucleotides outside the gene matches: 10. Germline loops: CDR1 MGHRA, CDR2 YSYEKL. The CDR3 coding sequence is TGCGCCAGCAGCCAACCGGACAGGGACAGCGGAGAGCAGTACTTC. Protein sequence: CASSQPDRDSGEQYF.

This clonotype was counted a few times. This chain links TRBV20-1 with TRBJ2-1, with 15 bases fitting TRBD2. The CDR3 length is 17 residues. Germline V gene sequence: CDR1 DFQATT, CDR2 SNEGSKA (reference sequence). The J segment lost 2 bases and the V segment lost 5 bases, leaving 7 bases of the junction unmatched. CDR3 protein: CSAAGTSGGTTYNEQFF. The DNA for the CDR3 is TGCAGTGCTGCGGGGACTAGCGGGGGGACGACCTACAATGAGCAGTTCTTC.

At least ten counts were recorded for this clonotype. The chain joins TRBV28 to TRBJ2-5; 9 positions match TRBD2. CDR1 and CDR2 from the germline V gene are MDHEN and SYDVKM. With V trimmed by 5 bases and J by 8 bases, 12 bases remained unmatched. CDR3 length: 15 amino acids. CDR3 DNA sequence: TGTGCCAGCAGTACGGGACTAGCCCAACGGGGAACCCAGTACTTC. Its protein is CASSTGLAQRGTQYF.

In this sample, this clonotype turned up once. The chain couples TRBV7-2 to TRBJ2-1; D may correspond to TRBD1 or TRBD2 (5 bases each). Between the trimmed V and J ends, which lost 8 bases and 0 bases, there was a span of 14 bases. The CDR3 is 15 residues long. CDR1 SGHTA and CDR2 FQGNSA come from the germline V gene. CDR3 sequence reads: CASCRGPSSYNEQFF. The CDR3 DNA follows: TGTGCCAGCTGTCGGGGCCCTTCCTCCTACAATGAGCAGTTCTTC.

This clonotype was seen more than once but under ten times. This chain links TRBV7-9 with TRBJ2-7; 10 bases map to TRBD2. This CDR3 contains 15 residues. Unmatched junction bases numbered 4, after V lost 5 bases and J lost 0 bases. CDR1 and CDR2 from the germline V gene are SEHNR and FQNEAQ (reference sequence). The CDR3 sequence: CASSDSGGPSYEQYF. The CDR3 nucleotides are TGTGCCAGCAGCGATAGCGGGGGGCCCTCCTACGAGCAGTACTTC.